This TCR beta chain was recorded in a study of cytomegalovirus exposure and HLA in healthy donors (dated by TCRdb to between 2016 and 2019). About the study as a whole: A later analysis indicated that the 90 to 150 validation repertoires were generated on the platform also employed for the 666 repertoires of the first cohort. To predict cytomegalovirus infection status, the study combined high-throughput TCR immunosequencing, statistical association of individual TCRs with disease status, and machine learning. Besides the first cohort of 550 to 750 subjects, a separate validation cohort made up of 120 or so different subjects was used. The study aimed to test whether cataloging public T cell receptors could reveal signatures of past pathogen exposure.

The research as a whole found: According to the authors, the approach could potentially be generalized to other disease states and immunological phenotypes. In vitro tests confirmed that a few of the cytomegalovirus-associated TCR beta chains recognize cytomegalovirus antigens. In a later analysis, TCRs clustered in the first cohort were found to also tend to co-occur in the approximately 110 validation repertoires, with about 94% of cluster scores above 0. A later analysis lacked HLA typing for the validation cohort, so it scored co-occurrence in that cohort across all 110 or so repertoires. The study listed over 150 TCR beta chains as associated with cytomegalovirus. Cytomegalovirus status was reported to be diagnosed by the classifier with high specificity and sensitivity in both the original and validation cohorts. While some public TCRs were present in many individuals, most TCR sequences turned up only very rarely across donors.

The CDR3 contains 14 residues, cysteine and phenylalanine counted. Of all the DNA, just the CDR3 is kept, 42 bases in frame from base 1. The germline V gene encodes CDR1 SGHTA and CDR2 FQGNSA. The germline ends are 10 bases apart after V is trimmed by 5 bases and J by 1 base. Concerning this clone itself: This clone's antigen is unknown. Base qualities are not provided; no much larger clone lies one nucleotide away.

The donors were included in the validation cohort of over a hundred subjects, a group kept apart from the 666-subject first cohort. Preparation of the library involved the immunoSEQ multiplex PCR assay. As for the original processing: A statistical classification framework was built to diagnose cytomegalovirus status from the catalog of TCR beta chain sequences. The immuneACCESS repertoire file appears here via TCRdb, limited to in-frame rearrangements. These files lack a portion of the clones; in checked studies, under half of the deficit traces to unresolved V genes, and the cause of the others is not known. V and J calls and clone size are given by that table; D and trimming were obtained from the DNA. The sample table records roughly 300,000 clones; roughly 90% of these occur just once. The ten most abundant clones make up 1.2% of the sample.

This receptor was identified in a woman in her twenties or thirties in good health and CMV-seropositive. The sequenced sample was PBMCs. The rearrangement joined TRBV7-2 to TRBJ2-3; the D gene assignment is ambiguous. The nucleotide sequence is TGTGCCAGCAGCCTCTCCGAGGGCACAGATACGCAGTATTTT. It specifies CASSLSEGTDTQYF.